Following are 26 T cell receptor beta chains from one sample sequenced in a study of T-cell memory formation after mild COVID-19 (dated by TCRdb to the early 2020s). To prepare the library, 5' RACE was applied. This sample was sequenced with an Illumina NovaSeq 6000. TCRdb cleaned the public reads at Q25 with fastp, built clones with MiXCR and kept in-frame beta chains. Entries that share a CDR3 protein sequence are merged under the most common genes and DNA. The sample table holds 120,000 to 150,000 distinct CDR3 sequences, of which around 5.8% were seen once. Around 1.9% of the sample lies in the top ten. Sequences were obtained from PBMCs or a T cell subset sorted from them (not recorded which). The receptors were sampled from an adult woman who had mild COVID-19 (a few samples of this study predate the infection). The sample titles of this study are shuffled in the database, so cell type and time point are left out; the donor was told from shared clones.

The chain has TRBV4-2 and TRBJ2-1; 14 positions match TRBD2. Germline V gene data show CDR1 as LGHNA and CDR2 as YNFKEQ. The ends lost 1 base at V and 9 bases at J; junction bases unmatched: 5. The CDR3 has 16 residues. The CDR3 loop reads CASSQGGLAGVGEQFF. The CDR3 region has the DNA TGTGCCAGCAGCCAAGGGGGACTAGCGGGAGTGGGTGAGCAGTTCTTC.

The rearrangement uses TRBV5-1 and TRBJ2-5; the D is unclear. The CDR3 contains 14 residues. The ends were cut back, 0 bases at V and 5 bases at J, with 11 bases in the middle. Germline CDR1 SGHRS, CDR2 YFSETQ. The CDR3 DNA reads TGCGCCAGCAGCTTGGTGTCCGAGCTGGAGACCCAGTACTTC. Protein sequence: CASSLVSELETQYF.

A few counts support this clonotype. In DNA form, the CDR3 reads TGCGCCAGCAGCCAAGACGGGCTAGCCAAAAACATTCAGTACTTC. This gives the protein CASSQDGLAKNIQYF. The chain joins TRBV4-3 to TRBJ2-4; D unclear. Trimming took off 0 bases at V and 0 bases at J, with 6 bases between the two ends. Germline V gene data show CDR1 as LGHNA and CDR2 as YSLEER. The CDR3 is made up of 15 amino acids.

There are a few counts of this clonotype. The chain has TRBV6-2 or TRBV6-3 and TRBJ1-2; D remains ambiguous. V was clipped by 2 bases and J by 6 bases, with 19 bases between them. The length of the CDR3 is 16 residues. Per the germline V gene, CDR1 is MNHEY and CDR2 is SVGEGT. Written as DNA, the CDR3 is TGTGCCAGCAGTTACAGGTCCCCCACCGCCCGGGATGGCTACACCTTC. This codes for CASSYRSPTARDGYTF.

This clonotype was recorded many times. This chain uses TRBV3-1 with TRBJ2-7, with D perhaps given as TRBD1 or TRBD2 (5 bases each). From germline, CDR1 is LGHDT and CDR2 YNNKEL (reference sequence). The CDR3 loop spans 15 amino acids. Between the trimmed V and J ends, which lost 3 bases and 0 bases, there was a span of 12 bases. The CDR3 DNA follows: TGTGCCAGCAGCCAGTTCTCCGGGGCCTCCTACGAGCAGTACTTC. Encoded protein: CASSQFSGASYEQYF.

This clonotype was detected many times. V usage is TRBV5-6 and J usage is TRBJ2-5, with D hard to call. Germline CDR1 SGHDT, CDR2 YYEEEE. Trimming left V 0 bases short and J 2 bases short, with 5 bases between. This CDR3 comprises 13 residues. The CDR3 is CASSLGKQETQYF. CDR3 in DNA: TGTGCCAGCAGCTTGGGAAAGCAAGAGACCCAGTACTTC.

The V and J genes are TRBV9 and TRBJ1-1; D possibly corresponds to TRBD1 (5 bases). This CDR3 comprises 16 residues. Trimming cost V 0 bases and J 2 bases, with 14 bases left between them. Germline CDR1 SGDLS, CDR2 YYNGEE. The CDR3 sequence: CASSVGSTGPNTEAFF. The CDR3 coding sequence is TGTGCCAGCAGCGTAGGGTCAACAGGACCCAACACTGAAGCTTTCTTT. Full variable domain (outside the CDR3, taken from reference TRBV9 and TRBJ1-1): DSGVTQTPKHLITATGQRVTLRCSPRSGDLSVYWYQQSLDQGLQFLIQYYNGEERAKGNILERFSAQQFPDLHSELNLSSLELGDSALYFCASSVGSTGPNTEAFFGQGTRLTVV.

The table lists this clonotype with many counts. CDR3 region: CASSDGQLYEQYF. As DNA, the CDR3 is TGTGCCAGCAGTGACGGGCAGCTCTACGAGCAGTACTTC. The rearrangement uses TRBV2 and TRBJ2-7, with no clear D. V lost 3 bases and J lost 3, with 9 bases in between. CDR1 SNHLY and CDR2 FYNNEI come from the germline V gene. The CDR3 is 13 residues long.

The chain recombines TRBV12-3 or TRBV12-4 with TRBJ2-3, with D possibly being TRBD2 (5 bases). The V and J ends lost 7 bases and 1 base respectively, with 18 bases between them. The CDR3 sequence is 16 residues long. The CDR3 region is CASTFRRTGRTDTQYF. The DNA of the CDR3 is TGTGCCAGCACCTTTCGCAGGACTGGACGCACAGATACGCAGTATTTT.

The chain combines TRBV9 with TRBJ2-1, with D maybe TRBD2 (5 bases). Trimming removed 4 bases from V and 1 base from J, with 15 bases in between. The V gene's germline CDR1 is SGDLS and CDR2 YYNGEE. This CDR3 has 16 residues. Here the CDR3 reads CASSPRSGSSYNEQFF. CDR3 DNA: TGTGCCAGCAGCCCGAGGAGCGGCTCTTCCTACAATGAGCAGTTCTTC.

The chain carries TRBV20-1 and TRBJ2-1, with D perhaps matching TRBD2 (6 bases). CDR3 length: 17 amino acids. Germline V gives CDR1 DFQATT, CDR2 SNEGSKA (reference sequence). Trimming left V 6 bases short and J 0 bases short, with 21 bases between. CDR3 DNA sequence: TGCAGTGCCTCGGGACTGCCTAACTTTAGCTCCTACAATGAGCAGTTCTTC. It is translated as CSASGLPNFSSYNEQFF.

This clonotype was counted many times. The CDR3 region is CASMWGAGFQETQYF. In DNA form, the CDR3 reads TGTGCCAGCATGTGGGGGGCTGGGTTTCAAGAGACCCAGTACTTC. The gene calls are TRBV7-8 and TRBJ2-5; D may be TRBD1 or TRBD2 (6 bases each). Trimming took 7 bases from V and 2 from J, leaving 17 bases between them. Germline lookup yields CDR1 SGHVS and CDR2 FQNEAQ. This CDR3 contains 15 residues. Looking up the rest from reference TRBV7-8 and TRBJ2-5 gives the full variable domain: GAGVSQSPRYKVAKRGQDVALRCDPISGHVSLFWYQQALGQGPEFLTYFQNEAQLDKSGLPSDRFFAERPEGSVSTLKIQRTQQEDSAVYLCASMWGAGFQETQYFGPGTRLLVL.

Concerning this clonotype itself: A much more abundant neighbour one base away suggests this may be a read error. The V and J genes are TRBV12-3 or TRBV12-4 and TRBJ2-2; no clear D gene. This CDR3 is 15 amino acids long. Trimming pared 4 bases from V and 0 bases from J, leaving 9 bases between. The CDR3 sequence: CASSSVTSNTGELFF. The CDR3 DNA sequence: TGTGCCAGCAGTTCCGTCACATCGAACACCGGGGAGCTGTTTTTT.

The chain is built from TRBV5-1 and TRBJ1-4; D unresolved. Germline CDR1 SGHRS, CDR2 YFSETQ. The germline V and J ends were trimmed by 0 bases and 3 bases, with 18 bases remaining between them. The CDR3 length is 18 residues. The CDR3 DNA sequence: TGCGCCAGCAGCTTGGCCTGGCAGGCCCTTGGAGCTAATGAAAAACTGTTTTTT. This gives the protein CASSLAWQALGANEKLFF.

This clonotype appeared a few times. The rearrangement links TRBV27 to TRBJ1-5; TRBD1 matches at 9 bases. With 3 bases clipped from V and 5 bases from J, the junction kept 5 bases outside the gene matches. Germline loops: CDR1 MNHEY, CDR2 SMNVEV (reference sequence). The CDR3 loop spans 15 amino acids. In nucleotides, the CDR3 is TGTGCCAGCAGTTTCGCCGGGACAGGGCATCAGCCCCAGCATTTT. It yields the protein CASSFAGTGHQPQHF.

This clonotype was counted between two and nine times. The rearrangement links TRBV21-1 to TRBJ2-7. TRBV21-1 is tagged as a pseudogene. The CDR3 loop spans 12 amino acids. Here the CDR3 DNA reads TGTGCCACCTTACCACCGGACTACGAGCAGTACTTC. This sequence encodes CATLPPDYEQYF.

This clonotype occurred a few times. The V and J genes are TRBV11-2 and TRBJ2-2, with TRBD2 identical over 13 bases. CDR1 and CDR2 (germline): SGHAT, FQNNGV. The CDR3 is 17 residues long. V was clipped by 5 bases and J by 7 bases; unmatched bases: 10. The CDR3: CASSLGTSGTRSGELFF. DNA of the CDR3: TGTGCCAGCAGCCTAGGGACTAGCGGGACCAGGAGCGGGGAGCTGTTTTTT.

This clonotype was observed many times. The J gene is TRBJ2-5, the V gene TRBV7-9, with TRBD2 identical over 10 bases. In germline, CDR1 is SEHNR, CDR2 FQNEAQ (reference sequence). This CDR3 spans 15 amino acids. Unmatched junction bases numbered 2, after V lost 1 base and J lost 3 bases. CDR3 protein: CASSLGTSGKETQYF. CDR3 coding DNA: TGTGCCAGCAGCTTAGGAACTAGCGGGAAAGAGACCCAGTACTTC.

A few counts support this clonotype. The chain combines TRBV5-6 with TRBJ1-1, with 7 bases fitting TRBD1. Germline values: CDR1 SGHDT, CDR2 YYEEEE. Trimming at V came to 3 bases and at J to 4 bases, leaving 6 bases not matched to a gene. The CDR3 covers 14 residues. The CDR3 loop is CASSYDRAGTEAFF. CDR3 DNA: TGTGCCAGCAGCTACGACAGGGCGGGCACTGAAGCTTTCTTT.

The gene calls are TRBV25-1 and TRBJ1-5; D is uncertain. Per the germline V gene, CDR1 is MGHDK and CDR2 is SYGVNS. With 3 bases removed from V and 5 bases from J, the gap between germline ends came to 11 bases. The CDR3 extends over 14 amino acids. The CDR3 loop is CASSDPGLHQPQHF. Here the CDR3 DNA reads TGTGCCAGCAGTGACCCGGGCCTTCATCAGCCCCAGCATTTT.

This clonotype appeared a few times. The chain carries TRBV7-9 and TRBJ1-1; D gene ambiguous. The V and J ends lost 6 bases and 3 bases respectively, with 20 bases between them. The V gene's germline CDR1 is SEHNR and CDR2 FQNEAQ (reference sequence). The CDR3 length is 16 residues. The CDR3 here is CASRPYTGDRDTEAFF. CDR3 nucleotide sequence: TGTGCCAGCAGACCTTACACCGGGGATCGGGACACTGAAGCTTTCTTT.

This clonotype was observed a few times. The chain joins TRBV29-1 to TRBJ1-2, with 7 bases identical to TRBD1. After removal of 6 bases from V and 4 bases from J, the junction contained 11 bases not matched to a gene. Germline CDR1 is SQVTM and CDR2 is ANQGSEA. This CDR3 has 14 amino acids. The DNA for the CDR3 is TGCAGCGTGCCCCAGGGGGGTGGTTCCTATGGCTACACCTTC. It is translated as CSVPQGGGSYGYTF.

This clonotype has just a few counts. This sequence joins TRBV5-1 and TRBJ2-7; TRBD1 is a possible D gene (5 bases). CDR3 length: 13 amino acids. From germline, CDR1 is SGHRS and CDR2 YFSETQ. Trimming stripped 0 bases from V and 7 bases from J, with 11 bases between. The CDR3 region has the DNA TGCGCCAGCAGCTTGGAAAGGGGTAGAGAGCAGTACTTC. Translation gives CASSLERGREQYF. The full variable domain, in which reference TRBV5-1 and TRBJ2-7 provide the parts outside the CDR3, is KAGVTQTPRYLIKTRGQQVTLSCSPISGHRSVSWYQQTPGQGLQFLFEYFSETQRNKGNFPGRFSGRQFSNSRSEMNVSTLELGDSALYLCASSLERGREQYFGPGTRLTVT.

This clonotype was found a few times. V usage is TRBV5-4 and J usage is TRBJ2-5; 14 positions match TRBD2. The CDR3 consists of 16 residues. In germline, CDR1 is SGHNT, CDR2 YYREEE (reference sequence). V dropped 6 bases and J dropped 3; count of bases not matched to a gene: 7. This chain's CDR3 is CASTSGTSGGEETQYF. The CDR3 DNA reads TGTGCCAGCACCAGCGGGACTAGCGGGGGCGAAGAGACCCAGTACTTC.

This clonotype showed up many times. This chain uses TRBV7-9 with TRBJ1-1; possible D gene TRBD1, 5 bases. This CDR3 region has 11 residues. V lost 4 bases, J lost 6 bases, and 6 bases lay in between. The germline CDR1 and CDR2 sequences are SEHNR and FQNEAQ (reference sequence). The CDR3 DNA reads TGTGCCAGCAGCTCAGGGCCTGAAGCTTTCTTT. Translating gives CASSSGPEAFF.

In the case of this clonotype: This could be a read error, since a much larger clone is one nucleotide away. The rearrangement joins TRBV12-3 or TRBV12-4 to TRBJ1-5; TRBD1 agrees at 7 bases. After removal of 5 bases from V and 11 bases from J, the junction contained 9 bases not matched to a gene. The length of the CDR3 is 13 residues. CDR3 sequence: CASSPEGGQTQHF. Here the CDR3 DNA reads TGTGCCAGCAGTCCAGAGGGGGGACAGACCCAGCATTTT.